These 2 T cell receptor beta chains originate from one sample sequenced in a study of siplizumab effects on memory and regulatory T cells. Using immunoSEQ multiplex PCR, the repertoire was profiled, and TCRdb retains in-frame clones only, with some absent. The sample lists 100,000 or so clones; 92% were seen once. The sequenced sample was CD4+ T cells sorted from blood. The receptors derive from a human donor in good health.

The genes are TRBV14 and TRBJ2-3, with a possible D match to TRBD2 (6 bases). V lost 1 base, J lost 2 bases, and 13 bases lay in between. This CDR3 is 16 amino acids long. Germline V gene sequence: CDR1 SGHDN, CDR2 FVKESK. CDR3 sequence (DNA): TGTGCCAGCAGCCAAGGCGGTCTAGCGAACACAGATACGCAGTATTTT. It codes for CASSQGGLANTDTQYF.

The chain carries TRBV30 and TRBJ1-3; D is undetermined. CDR1 and CDR2 (germline): GTSNPN, SVGIG (reference sequence). The CDR3 loop spans 10 amino acids. The V gene lost 6 bases and the J gene lost 1 base, with 1 base spanning the gap. CDR3 bases: TGTGCCTGTTCTGGAAACACCATATATTTT. This encodes CACSGNTIYF.